Listed below are T cell receptor beta chains from one sample, sequenced in a study of blood T cell repertoires in COVID-19. TCRdb keeps only in-frame clones here, not all; method: immunoSEQ multiplex PCR. The sample has around 300,000 clones, 80% to 90% seen once. The material sequenced was peripheral blood. The receptors stem from a man under 40 with active or convalescent COVID-19. Both conserved end residues are part of each CDR3. Each record gives: CDR3 DNA, CDR3 protein, D gene, CDR3 length, J gene, V gene, clone size. The D gene is left open where the match is weak. Rows give clone size only sometimes, using once, few, many, or a class for an expanded clone.

DNA: TGTGCCAGCAGCCCGGGACAGGGGGCGCGTGACTATGGCTACACCTTC
CDR3: CASSPGQGARDYGYTF
D: TRBD1
length: 16
J: TRBJ1-2
V: TRBV7-9
size: NA

DNA: TGCGCCAGCAGCTTGGCCCCTAGCGGGAGCCTAGGCGGGGAGCTGTTTTTT
CDR3: CASSLAPSGSLGGELFF
D: TRBD2
length: 17
J: TRBJ2-2
V: TRBV5-1
size: NA

DNA: TGTGCCAGCAGCTTGGGGACACGGAACACTGAAGCTTTCTTT
CDR3: CASSLGTRNTEAFF
D: NA
length: 14
J: TRBJ1-1
V: TRBV5-4
size: NA

DNA: TGTGCCAGCAGCTTTCTAGCGGGGGAAAGGAATTTT
CDR3: CASSFLAGERNF
D: TRBD2
length: 12
J: TRBJ2-3
V: TRBV7-2
size: NA

DNA: TGTGCCACCAGCCGAGGACGGGATAATGAGCAGTTCTTC
CDR3: CATSRGRDNEQFF
D: NA
length: 13
J: TRBJ2-1
V: TRBV15
size: NA

DNA: TGCGCCAGCAGCCAAGATTCTAGCGGTCAGGCCCAGTACTTC
CDR3: CASSQDSSGQAQYF
D: TRBD2
length: 14
J: TRBJ2-5
V: TRBV4-3
size: NA

DNA: TGTGCCAGCAGCCCGACGGCGGGAGGGGGTACGCAGTATTTT
CDR3: CASSPTAGGGTQYF
D: TRBD2
length: 14
J: TRBJ2-3
V: TRBV3-1/TRBV3-2
size: NA

DNA: TGTGCCAGTAGTACAGACAGGGTTGGTCATCAGCCCCAGCATTTT
CDR3: CASSTDRVGHQPQHF
D: TRBD1
length: 15
J: TRBJ1-5
V: TRBV19
size: NA

DNA: TGCGCCAGCAGCTGGGCCGGGACAGGGGGTAGTGAGCAGTTCTTC
CDR3: CASSWAGTGGSEQFF
D: TRBD1
length: 15
J: TRBJ2-1
V: TRBV5-1
size: few

DNA: TGTGCCAGCAGCTCAAACAGAGATTCACCCCTCCACTTT
CDR3: CASSSNRDSPLHF
D: NA
length: 13
J: TRBJ1-6
V: TRBV7-2
size: NA

DNA: TGTGCCAGCAGCTTAGGGCAGGGGAGTAATTCACCCCTCCACTTT
CDR3: CASSLGQGSNSPLHF
D: NA
length: 15
J: TRBJ1-6
V: TRBV7-3
size: NA

DNA: TGTGCCAGCAGTGATCGGTCCCCTAGGCAGTACGAGCAGTACTTC
CDR3: CASSDRSPRQYEQYF
D: NA
length: 15
J: TRBJ2-7
V: TRBV2
size: once

DNA: TGTGCCAGCAGCCGTGGGACTAGCGGGGGGTACAATGAGCAGTTCTTC
CDR3: CASSRGTSGGYNEQFF
D: TRBD2
length: 16
J: TRBJ2-1
V: TRBV13
size: NA

DNA: TGTGCCAGCAGTCCCCCGGGACACCGACGAAACACCATATATTTT
CDR3: CASSPPGHRRNTIYF
D: NA
length: 15
J: TRBJ1-3
V: TRBV28
size: once